Presented here are 13 T cell receptor beta chains from one specimen sequenced in a study of cytomegalovirus exposure and HLA in healthy donors. Primers: 60 Vbeta forward and 13 Jbeta reverse. Sequencing was performed with immunoSEQ multiplex PCR; in TCRdb, only in-frame clones are kept and a portion is missing. The sample lists 95,000 to 150,000 clones; 81% were seen once. Sequences were obtained from PBMCs. Source of these receptors: a woman in her thirties or forties in good health and CMV-seronegative.

This clone appeared once. The V call is TRBV7-9, the J call TRBJ2-7; the D gene is possibly TRBD2 (6 bases). The CDR3 sequence is 14 residues long. V shed 3 bases and J shed 0 bases, with 9 bases lying between them. Germline CDR1 SEHNR, CDR2 FQNEAQ (reference sequence). The CDR3 here is CASSLAGSSYEQYF. The DNA for the CDR3 is TGTGCCAGCAGCTTGGCGGGAAGCTCCTACGAGCAGTACTTC.

The chain recombines TRBV12-5 with TRBJ1-5; possibly TRBD1 for D (5 bases). Germline V gives CDR1 LGHNT, CDR2 FRNRAP. The CDR3 loop spans 17 amino acids. Trimming shortened V by 0 bases and J by 5 bases, and 17 bases separated the two germline ends. The CDR3 bases are TGTGCTAGTGGTTTGGTAGTGGGGGGGATCCAAGATCAGCCCCAGCATTTT. Residues: CASGLVVGGIQDQPQHF.

This rearrangement joins TRBV7-8 to TRBJ2-7; 12 nucleotides line up with TRBD2. The CDR3 has 15 residues. Germline V gives CDR1 SGHVS, CDR2 FQNEAQ. The junction had 3 bases not matched to a gene; V was cut back by 4 bases and J by 2 bases. As DNA, the CDR3 is TGTGCCAGCAGCTCCGGACTAGCGGGAACCTACGAGCAGTACTTC. Amino acids: CASSSGLAGTYEQYF.

In DNA, the CDR3 is TGTGCCAGCAGCCCTACGGGACTAGCGGCCGAGACCCAGTACTTC. Translating it yields CASSPTGLAAETQYF. The chain links TRBV11-2 to TRBJ2-5; 11 nucleotides match TRBD2. Trimming removed 5 bases from V and 5 bases from J; junction bases left unmatched: 7. This CDR3 spans 15 amino acids. Germline V lookup: CDR1 SGHAT, CDR2 FQNNGV.

This clone has a handful of counts. The V and J genes are TRBV6-6 and TRBJ2-7; TRBD1 might be the D (6 bases). V was shortened by 5 bases and J by 4 bases, with 9 bases between the two germline ends. CDR1 and CDR2 (germline): MNHNY, SVGAGI (reference sequence). This CDR3 region has 12 residues. The chain's CDR3 is CASSDRSYEQYF. For the CDR3, the DNA is TGTGCCAGCAGTGACAGGAGTTACGAGCAGTACTTC.

This chain joins TRBV4-2 and TRBJ2-5, with D maybe TRBD2 (6 bases). Per the germline V gene, CDR1 is LGHNA and CDR2 is YNFKEQ. This CDR3 spans 14 amino acids. V gave up 1 base and J gave up 11 bases, with 17 bases separating them. CDR3 sequence (DNA): TGTGCCAGCAGCCAAGGGGGGGTCGGCGTGGAGCAGTACTTC. Its translation is CASSQGGVGVEQYF.

This rearrangement joins TRBV7-2 to TRBJ1-6, with 7 positions matching TRBD1. CDR3 length equals 18 residues. After removal of 0 bases from V and 5 bases from J, the junction contained 10 bases not matched to a gene. Germline CDR1 reads SGHTA; CDR2 reads FQGNSA. CDR3: CASSLAGMRGPNNSPLHF. CDR3 in DNA: TGTGCCAGCAGCTTAGCCGGGATGAGGGGGCCCAATAATTCACCCCTCCACTTT.

The chain uses TRBV30 and TRBJ2-7, with D maybe TRBD1 (7 bases). V shed 5 bases and J shed 3 bases, with 26 bases lying between them. The CDR3 consists of 17 residues. Germline V lookup: CDR1 GTSNPN, CDR2 SVGIG (reference sequence). CDR3 in DNA: TGTGCCTGGTGGGGGGCGGGACAGCCGGGGGAAGTCTACGAGCAGTACTTC. Amino acids: CAWWGAGQPGEVYEQYF.

The table lists this clone with a count of one. The chain employs TRBV18 and TRBJ2-7, with TRBD2 identical over 13 bases. Germline V gene lookup returns CDR1 KGHSH and CDR2 LQKENI. The CDR3 loop spans 18 amino acids. Trimming at V came to 0 bases and at J to 4 bases, leaving 9 bases not matched to a gene. CDR3 coding DNA: TGTGCCAGCTCACCACCGATCACTAGCGGGAGGGTGAGTTACGAGCAGTACTTC. Translation: CASSPPITSGRVSYEQYF.

The rearrangement links TRBV15 to TRBJ1-1, with D perhaps matching TRBD1 (5 bases). This CDR3 is 16 amino acids long. The V gene lost 4 bases and the J gene lost 5 bases, with 20 bases spanning the gap. Germline lookup yields CDR1 LNHNV and CDR2 YYDKDF (reference sequence). The CDR3 sequence: CATSMVRGARETEAFF. DNA of the CDR3: TGTGCCACCAGCATGGTCCGAGGGGCCCGGGAGACTGAAGCTTTCTTT.

The rearrangement links TRBV7-8 to TRBJ2-7, with 8 nucleotides matching TRBD2. The junction had 8 bases not matched to a gene; V was cut back by 6 bases and J by 1 base. Germline V gives CDR1 SGHVS, CDR2 FQNEAQ. The CDR3 is made up of 15 amino acids. CDR3 nucleotides: TGTGCCAGCAGTAGGAGCGGGAGTTTTTCCTACGAGCAGTACTTC. This gives the protein CASSRSGSFSYEQYF. Full variable domain (outside the CDR3, taken from reference TRBV7-8 and TRBJ2-7): GAGVSQSPRYKVAKRGQDVALRCDPISGHVSLFWYQQALGQGPEFLTYFQNEAQLDKSGLPSDRFFAERPEGSVSTLKIQRTQQEDSAVYLCASSRSGSFSYEQYFGPGTRLTVT.

The chain has TRBV5-1 and TRBJ2-3, with a tentative D call TRBD2 (5 bases). Per germline, CDR1 SGHRS and CDR2 YFSETQ. V was trimmed by 1 base and J by 6 bases, leaving 9 bases between them. CDR3 length: 13 amino acids. For the CDR3, the DNA is TGCGCCAGCAGCTTGACCGGGGTTGATACGCAGTATTTT. This encodes CASSLTGVDTQYF. Full variable domain (missing parts from reference TRBV5-1 and TRBJ2-3): KAGVTQTPRYLIKTRGQQVTLSCSPISGHRSVSWYQQTPGQGLQFLFEYFSETQRNKGNFPGRFSGRQFSNSRSEMNVSTLELGDSALYLCASSLTGVDTQYFGPGTRLTVL.

V is TRBV6-6 and J is TRBJ2-1; 7 bases match TRBD2. Germline V gene sequence: CDR1 MNHNY, CDR2 SVGAGI (reference sequence). The CDR3 has 16 amino acids. After removal of 7 bases from V and 7 bases from J, the junction contained 16 bases not matched to a gene. CDR3 protein: CASTNGIGGSSNEQFF. CDR3 DNA: TGTGCCAGCACGAACGGGATCGGCGGGAGCTCGAATGAGCAGTTCTTC.